This TCR beta chain was sequenced during a study of identical twins. Study outcomes and limitations: Donors were not followed over many years; analysis was cross-sectional.

As concerns this clonotype: Antigen unknown.

TCRdb called the 5' RACE reads again in MiXCR, with one record for every CDR3 protein. The data hold some 1,700,000 distinct CDR3 sequences, with roughly 35% observed a single time. V was clipped by 1 base and J by 3 bases; unmatched bases: 10. Germline V gives CDR1 LGHDT, CDR2 YNNKEL (reference sequence). CDR3 size: 17 residues. Sequenced input: cord blood. This chain connects TRBV3-1 to TRBJ2-3, with 7 nucleotides matching TRBD2. The receptor was isolated from a newborn girl in good health. CDR3 in DNA: TGTGCCAGCAGCCAAGTCGTGGGCAGCGGGACGACAGATACGCAGTATTTT. It specifies CASSQVVGSGTTDTQYF.